The next 2 T cell receptor beta chains were all read from a single sample in a study of CD8 T cells in Susac syndrome. An amount of RNA that ranged from roughly 0.5 to 1 ug was reverse transcribed with random hexamers. TCRdb passed the immunoSEQ multiplex PCR reads through MiXCR, listing each CDR3 protein once. The repertoire holds under 200,000 distinct CDR3 sequences, with 85% to 95% as singletons. The sample comprised CD4+ T cells from PBMCs. These receptors all come from a human donor in good health.

The rearrangement joins TRBV12-3 or TRBV12-4 to TRBJ2-4; D might be TRBD2 (7 bases). The CDR3 loop spans 17 amino acids. Trimming pared 4 bases from V and 1 base from J, leaving 17 bases between. The CDR3 here is CASSSLGGGAAKNIQYF. CDR3 sequence (DNA): TGTGCCAGCAGTTCCCTCGGAGGGGGGGCCGCCAAAAACATTCAGTACTTC.

The genes are TRBV20-1 and TRBJ2-1, with D perhaps matching TRBD2 (7 bases). The CDR3 is made up of 15 amino acids. Germline CDR1 DFQATT, CDR2 SNEGSKA (reference sequence). Deletions cut 1 base from V and 8 bases from J, with 18 bases between. The CDR3 sequence: CSARVRGGSFDEQFF. As DNA, the CDR3 is TGCAGTGCTAGAGTCAGGGGAGGGAGTTTCGATGAGCAGTTCTTC.